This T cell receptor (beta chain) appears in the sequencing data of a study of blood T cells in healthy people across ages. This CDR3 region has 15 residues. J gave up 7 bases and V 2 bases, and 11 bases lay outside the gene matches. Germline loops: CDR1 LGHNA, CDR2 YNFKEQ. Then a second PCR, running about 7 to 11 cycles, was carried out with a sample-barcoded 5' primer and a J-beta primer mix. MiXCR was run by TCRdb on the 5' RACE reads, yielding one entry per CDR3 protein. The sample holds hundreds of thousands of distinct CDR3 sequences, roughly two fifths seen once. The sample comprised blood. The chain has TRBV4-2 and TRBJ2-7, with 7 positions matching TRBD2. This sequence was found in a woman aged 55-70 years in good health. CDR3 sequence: CASSQLAEVGNEQYF. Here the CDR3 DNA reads TGTGCCAGCAGCCAACTAGCGGAAGTGGGCAATGAGCAGTACTTC.